This is a list of T cell receptor beta chains from one sample in a study of identical twins. TCRdb ran MiXCR on the 5' RACE reads and lists one entry per CDR3 protein. The sample consists of 1.5 million to 2 million distinct CDR3 sequences, about 30% of them appearing once. Sequencing was done on a sample of cord blood. The origin of the receptors is a newborn girl in good health. Both conserved end residues are part of each CDR3. The order of the fields is V gene, J gene, CDR3 protein.

TRBV6-5	TRBJ2-7	CATRAGGITYEQYF
TRBV20-1	TRBJ2-7	CSARVGTGAYEQYF
TRBV28	TRBJ2-1	CASSIGLGDEQFF
TRBV4-1	.	CASSQLALYNEQYF
TRBV28	TRBJ2-5	CASRGGLAYNEQYF
TRBV7-2	TRBJ2-7	CASSPDRGRNEQYF
TRBV5-4	TRBJ2-4	CASSAREAKNIQYF
TRBV20-1	TRBJ1-4	CSARAGGINEKLFF
TRBV3-1	TRBJ2-7	CASSQVNRGLAGGYEQYF
TRBV20-1	TRBJ2-5	CSATHGDWETQYF
TRBV12-3/TRBV12-4	TRBJ1-5	CAIGVCRDGYSNQPQHF
TRBV24-1	TRBJ2-3	CATSDLGRGPDTQYF
TRBV13	.	CASRELSGGPPNEQYF
TRBV25-1	TRBJ1-5	CASSELSRNQPQHF
TRBV12-3/TRBV12-4	TRBJ1-1	CASGRARNTEAFF
TRBV27	TRBJ1-5	CASSSRSIGGNQPQHF
TRBV5-1	TRBJ2-4	CASSLVLRLAGDEQYF
TRBV20-1	TRBJ2-7	CSAIRGQIYEQYF
TRBV28	TRBJ2-3	CASTLRKTPPDTQYF
TRBV5-1	TRBJ1-2	CASSSDRQGDGYTF
TRBV20-1	TRBJ2-7	CSALPGLASYEQYF
TRBV5-1	TRBJ1-2	CASSLATGYYGYTF
TRBV10-3	TRBJ1-6	CAIKGDPGLSPLHF